Listed below are T cell receptor beta chains from one sample, sequenced in a study of identifying expanded T cells in peripheral blood. Method: immunoSEQ multiplex PCR; TCRdb's copy keeps in-frame clones and lacks some. Of some 96,000 clones listed, over 80% were seen once; the top ten hold about 5.9%. The sequenced sample was blood. All receptors come from a person between 18 and 70 years old in good health. The CDR3 runs from the conserved cysteine through the conserved F or W. Each record gives: J gene, V gene, CDR3 protein.

j_call: TRBJ1-1
v_call: TRBV2
cdr3_aa: CASLKEVQNTEAFF

j_call: TRBJ2-1
v_call: TRBV4-1
cdr3_aa: CASSQGQGFSNEQFF

j_call: TRBJ1-2
v_call: TRBV6-1
cdr3_aa: CASSPPRGPDGYTF

j_call: TRBJ1-4
v_call: TRBV7-2
cdr3_aa: CASSPWTGFLEKLFF

j_call: TRBJ1-6
v_call: TRBV2
cdr3_aa: CASRLEGGIGSPLHF

j_call: TRBJ2-2
v_call: TRBV10-3
cdr3_aa: CAIRPSWTGNTGELFF

j_call: TRBJ2-1
v_call: TRBV7-2
cdr3_aa: CASSPRVAGNEQFF

j_call: TRBJ2-7
v_call: TRBV7-2
cdr3_aa: CASSWDKTYEQYF

j_call: TRBJ2-3
v_call: TRBV13
cdr3_aa: CASSFGADTQYF

j_call: TRBJ1-1
v_call: TRBV19
cdr3_aa: CASSIMGPNTEAFF

j_call: TRBJ1-5
v_call: TRBV15
cdr3_aa: CATSRVNQPQHF

j_call: TRBJ1-5
v_call: TRBV6-5
cdr3_aa: CASSSGWGQPQHF

j_call: TRBJ2-7
v_call: TRBV5-4
cdr3_aa: CASSFGLAGYEQYF

j_call: TRBJ2-3
v_call: TRBV5-6
cdr3_aa: CASSLGQGSPDTQYF

j_call: TRBJ2-5
v_call: TRBV9
cdr3_aa: CASSPQGLQQETQYF

j_call: TRBJ1-2
v_call: TRBV6-6
cdr3_aa: CASSYSVGNGYTF

j_call: TRBJ2-5
v_call: TRBV4-1
cdr3_aa: CASRVSPFGETQYF

j_call: TRBJ2-5
v_call: TRBV19
cdr3_aa: CARVSLAETQYF

j_call: TRBJ2-5
v_call: TRBV25-1
cdr3_aa: CASTVWDSQETQYF

j_call: TRBJ1-1
v_call: TRBV2
cdr3_aa: CASSWGFSTEAFF

j_call: TRBJ1-1
v_call: TRBV7-6
cdr3_aa: CASSLALGTEAFF

j_call: TRBJ2-1
v_call: TRBV5-1
cdr3_aa: CASSLEVGSYNEQFF

j_call: TRBJ2-1
v_call: TRBV5-1
cdr3_aa: CASSFQTGVSYNEQFF

j_call: TRBJ2-7
v_call: TRBV18
cdr3_aa: CASSPSVSYYEQYF

j_call: TRBJ1-2
v_call: TRBV7-9
cdr3_aa: CASSSGPGARGGYGYTF

j_call: TRBJ1-5
v_call: TRBV19
cdr3_aa: CASSIGGSNQPQHF

j_call: TRBJ1-2
v_call: TRBV5-6
cdr3_aa: CASSPLGQGAYGYTF

j_call: TRBJ1-1
v_call: TRBV7-6
cdr3_aa: CASSRQGNTEAFF

j_call: TRBJ2-7
v_call: TRBV30
cdr3_aa: CAWSPRGRYEQYF

j_call: TRBJ1-2
v_call: TRBV7-2
cdr3_aa: CASSLGPGDYGYTF

j_call: TRBJ2-7
v_call: TRBV5-1
cdr3_aa: CASRLNSYEQYF

j_call: TRBJ2-3
v_call: TRBV5-1
cdr3_aa: CASSLVRVSTDTQYF

j_call: TRBJ1-1
v_call: TRBV30
cdr3_aa: CAWSVNTEAFF

j_call: TRBJ2-1
v_call: TRBV11-2
cdr3_aa: CASSPADQRRYNEQFF

j_call: TRBJ1-3
v_call: TRBV9
cdr3_aa: CASSVVGLGNTIYF

j_call: TRBJ1-5
v_call: TRBV30
cdr3_aa: CAWSVGPNQPQHF

j_call: TRBJ2-7
v_call: TRBV27
cdr3_aa: CASSTQYEQYF

j_call: TRBJ1-1
v_call: TRBV9
cdr3_aa: CASSLGGIRAFF

j_call: TRBJ1-2
v_call: TRBV6-4
cdr3_aa: CASSDSGSEEIYGYTF

j_call: TRBJ2-1
v_call: TRBV12-5
cdr3_aa: CASGLGVGDSYNEQFF

j_call: TRBJ2-5
v_call: TRBV19
cdr3_aa: CASSARQGAKETQYF

j_call: TRBJ2-5
v_call: TRBV7-6
cdr3_aa: CASSLGVESETQYF

j_call: TRBJ2-5
v_call: TRBV2
cdr3_aa: CASRVLAGGQETQYF

j_call: TRBJ1-6
v_call: TRBV14
cdr3_aa: CASSRGLNSPLHF

j_call: TRBJ2-3
v_call: TRBV2
cdr3_aa: CASSPDRGGDTQYF

j_call: TRBJ2-1
v_call: TRBV21-1
cdr3_aa: CASSKGLDNDNEQFF

j_call: TRBJ2-1
v_call: TRBV9
cdr3_aa: CASSVAASYNEQFF

j_call: TRBJ1-1
v_call: TRBV5-1
cdr3_aa: CASSLERRDAEAFF

j_call: TRBJ2-5
v_call: TRBV14
cdr3_aa: CASSQIQGRGETQYF

j_call: TRBJ1-1
v_call: TRBV2
cdr3_aa: CASSPPGDSGGTEAFF

j_call: TRBJ2-7
v_call: TRBV7-2
cdr3_aa: CASSLKTGQRYEQYF

j_call: TRBJ2-2
v_call: TRBV4-1
cdr3_aa: CASSQDVTSGSGELFF

j_call: TRBJ1-1
v_call: TRBV6-1
cdr3_aa: CASNRQVDTEAFF

j_call: TRBJ1-5
v_call: TRBV29-1
cdr3_aa: CSVLSQAGGNQPQHF

j_call: TRBJ1-4
v_call: TRBV19
cdr3_aa: CASSRVYNEKLFF

j_call: TRBJ1-3
v_call: TRBV6-6
cdr3_aa: CASRGLLTIYF

j_call: TRBJ2-3
v_call: TRBV7-9
cdr3_aa: CASSFVGATDTQYF

j_call: TRBJ2-5
v_call: TRBV6-1
cdr3_aa: CAIQDGGQGGETQYF

j_call: TRBJ2-1
v_call: TRBV11-2
cdr3_aa: CASTAGSSYNEQFF